The 9 T cell receptor beta chains in this list originate from one sample, sequenced in a study of neoadjuvant nivolumab and ipilimumab in lung cancer. Some clones are missing from TCRdb's copy, which holds only in-frame ones; the method was immunoSEQ multiplex PCR. The data contain a few thousand clones, roughly 80% of them singletons. The sequenced sample was normal lung tissue adjacent to the tumor, obtained after neoadjuvant nivolumab, alone or with ipilimumab, at or shortly before surgery. The receptors were gathered from an adult with non-small cell lung cancer. Some clones in this sample may be carry-over from other donors' samples.

The chain has TRBV6-1 and TRBJ2-3; perhaps TRBD2 as D (6 bases). Germline V gives CDR1 MNHNS, CDR2 SASEGT. With 2 bases removed from V and 0 bases from J, the gap between germline ends came to 9 bases. The CDR3 totals 15 residues. The CDR3: CASSEWAGSTDTQYF. CDR3 DNA sequence: TGTGCCAGCAGTGAATGGGCGGGGAGCACAGATACGCAGTATTTT.

This chain links TRBV6-6 with TRBJ1-3; tentatively, D is TRBD1 (5 bases). The V end lost 4 bases, the J end lost 4 bases, and 8 bases lay between the germline ends. Germline V CDR1 and CDR2: MNHNY, SVGAGI (reference sequence). This CDR3 contains 13 residues. The chain's CDR3 is CASSSGGGNTIYF. CDR3 nucleotide sequence: TGTGCCAGCAGTTCCGGGGGGGGAAACACCATATATTTT.

V usage is TRBV11-1 and J usage is TRBJ2-1; D gene unclear. CDR3 size: 13 residues. Trimming pared 6 bases from V and 5 bases from J, leaving 11 bases between. Germline CDR1 and CDR2: SGHAT and FQDESV (reference sequence). As DNA, the CDR3 is TGTGCCAGCAGTTGGGTTGAGAACAATGAGCAGTTCTTC. This encodes CASSWVENNEQFF.

Only a few counts were recorded for this clone. This chain joins TRBV5-5 and TRBJ2-7; D not certain. Trimming pared 2 bases from V and 3 bases from J, leaving 12 bases between. Germline CDR1 reads SGHKS; CDR2 reads YYEKEE (reference sequence). CDR3 length equals 14 residues. This CDR3 is CASSFERGVYEQYF. The CDR3 coding sequence is TGTGCCAGCAGCTTTGAGAGAGGTGTCTACGAGCAGTACTTC.

Only a few counts were recorded for this clone. The rearrangement uses TRBV7-9 and TRBJ2-7, with D maybe TRBD1 (6 bases). The CDR3 runs to 14 residues. The ends were cut back, 1 base at V and 6 bases at J, with 13 bases in the middle. The germline V gene has CDR1 SEHNR and CDR2 FQNEAQ (reference sequence). In DNA form, the CDR3 reads TGTGCCAGCAGCTTAGGGCAGGGGCGCGGCGAGCAGTACTTC. It encodes CASSLGQGRGEQYF. Drawing the rest from reference TRBV7-9 and TRBJ2-7, the complete variable domain is DTGVSQNPRHKITKRGQNVTFRCDPISEHNRLYWYRQTLGQGPEFLTYFQNEAQLEKSRLLSDRFSAERPKGSFSTLEIQRTEQGDSAMYLCASSLGQGRGEQYFGPGTRLTVT.

The chain combines TRBV6-5 with TRBJ2-1; perhaps TRBD1 as D (5 bases). The CDR3 has 15 amino acids. The germline V gene encodes CDR1 MNHEY and CDR2 SVGAGI. V was cut by 0 bases and J by 3 bases, with 9 bases left in between. The CDR3 region has the DNA TGTGCCAGCAGTTACTCCCGACAGTTCTACAATGAGCAGTTCTTC. This gives the protein CASSYSRQFYNEQFF.

The rearrangement joins TRBV6-1 to TRBJ2-1; D gene unclear. CDR1 is MNHNS and CDR2 is SASEGT in the germline V gene. The V and J ends lost 4 bases and 0 bases respectively, with 10 bases between them. The CDR3 is 15 amino acids. DNA for the CDR3: TGTGCCAGCAGTGTTGGCTCGAGCTCCTACAATGAGCAGTTCTTC. As protein: CASSVGSSSYNEQFF.

This chain joins TRBV5-5 and TRBJ2-7, with 8 bases lining up with TRBD1. The CDR3 covers 16 residues. Germline V gene data show CDR1 as SGHKS and CDR2 as YYEKEE (reference sequence). J was trimmed by 2 bases and V by 5 bases; bases with no gene match: 12. In DNA, the CDR3 is TGTGCCAGCAGTCTTCGGGGCGGGACAGGTACCTACGAGCAGTACTTC. Amino acid sequence: CASSLRGGTGTYEQYF.

The chain couples TRBV7-2 to TRBJ2-2, with a tentative D call TRBD2 (6 bases). CDR1 SGHTA and CDR2 FQGNSA come from the germline V gene. Between the trimmed V and J ends, which lost 0 bases and 3 bases, there was a span of 11 bases. This CDR3 spans 16 amino acids. Here the CDR3 reads CASSLAAGSDTGELFF. CDR3 DNA sequence: TGTGCCAGCAGCTTAGCTGCGGGGTCAGACACCGGGGAGCTGTTTTTT.